A selection of T cell receptor beta chains follows, all from one sample in a study of T cells in Graves' hyperthyroidism and ophthalmopathy. TCRdb called the multiplex PCR reads again in MiXCR, with one record for every CDR3 protein. The sample lists about 400,000 distinct CDR3 sequences, about 15% seen once, with around 20% in the top ten. Sequencing used blood. Receptors were obtained from a woman aged 30 to 39 with Graves' ophthalmopathy. Each CDR3 is given with its conserved first and last residue. The D gene is left open where the match is weak. A clone size is listed for some rows: how often the clone was seen (once, few, many), or a class if it is expanded.

j_call | d_call | v_call | clone_size | cdr3_nt | cdr3_aa
TRBJ1-4 | . | TRBV12-3/TRBV12-4 | many | TGTGCCAGCAGAGTTTTTGGCTCCCGAAAACTGTTTTTT | CASRVFGSRKLFF
TRBJ2-2 | TRBD1 | TRBV6-1 | many | TGTGCCAGCAGTTCCAACAGGGGGCCCGGGGAGCTGTTTTTT | CASSSNRGPGELFF
TRBJ2-1 | TRBD2 | TRBV6-4 | . | TGTGCCAGCAGGGAGCTAGCGGGGGGGCGTGAGCAGTTCTTC | CASRELAGGREQFF
TRBJ2-2 | . | TRBV25-1 | . | TGTGCCAGCAGTGAAGGGGCCGAAGTCGGGGAGCTGTTTTTT | CASSEGAEVGELFF
TRBJ1-1 | . | TRBV13 | . | TGTGCCAGCAGTGCCCGACCTGTGACAAACACTGAAGCTTTCTTT | CASSARPVTNTEAFF
TRBJ2-1 | TRBD1 | TRBV19 | . | TGTGCCAGTAGCGATCCCGGGACAGGGTCCAATGAGCAGTTCTTC | CASSDPGTGSNEQFF
TRBJ1-3 | . | TRBV2 | many | TGTGCCAGCAAGGATTCTAGCGGGGGCCGCGGTCGAAGATATTTT | CASKDSSGGRGRRYF
TRBJ2-2 | TRBD1 | TRBV12-5 | many | TGTGCTAGTGGTTTCACGATGACAGGGGGGACCGGGGAGCTGTTTTTT | CASGFTMTGGTGELFF
TRBJ2-6 | . | TRBV9 | few | TGTGCCAGCACCCGGCTCTCTGGGGCCAACGTCCTGACTTTC | CASTRLSGANVLTF
TRBJ2-1 | TRBD1 | TRBV20-1 | many | TGCAGTGCTAGAGATTTAACAGGGGGCCGCTACAATGAGCAGTTCTTC | CSARDLTGGRYNEQFF
TRBJ2-7 | . | TRBV11-1 | many | TGTGCCAGCAGCTTCGGGCAGGGTAGATACGAGCAGTACTTC | CASSFGQGRYEQYF
TRBJ2-7 | TRBD2 | TRBV6-1 | many | TGTGCCAGCAGTGGGCCGGTGGGGGGGTTGTACAGCGAGCAGTACTTC | CASSGPVGGLYSEQYF
TRBJ1-1 | TRBD1 | TRBV11-2 | many | TGTGCCAGCAGCTTTTACAGGGGGCGTGGGACTGAAGCTTTCTTT | CASSFYRGRGTEAFF
TRBJ1-4 | TRBD1 | TRBV15 | many | TGTGCCACCAGCAGCCCAGGGGGGGTCAGTAATGAAAAACTGTTTTTT | CATSSPGGVSNEKLFF
TRBJ2-7 | . | TRBV12-3/TRBV12-4 | many | TGTGCCAGCAGTTCCCAGATGGGCCAAGGGATCCTCTACGAGCAGTACTTC | CASSSQMGQGILYEQYF
TRBJ1-1 | TRBD1 | TRBV11-3 | . | TGTGCCAGCAGCCATGAGACCGGGACAGGGATTTTGGGCACTGAAGCTTTCTTT | CASSHETGTGILGTEAFF
TRBJ2-3 | . | TRBV28 | many | TGTGCCAGCAGCCCCCGGGACGCAATATTAGATACGCAGTATTTT | CASSPRDAILDTQYF
TRBJ1-1 | . | TRBV7-9 | many | TGTGCCAGCAGCTTAGCCAAATTCGGAGTGACTGAAGCTTTCTTT | CASSLAKFGVTEAFF
TRBJ2-2 | . | TRBV12-3/TRBV12-4 | many | TGTGCCAGCAGACGGTTTGTTGACGCCGGGGAGCTGTTTTTT | CASRRFVDAGELFF
TRBJ2-7 | TRBD2 | TRBV7-2 | . | TGTGCCAGCAGCTTACGGGCTAGCGGGGGGGGTTACGAGCAGTACTTC | CASSLRASGGGYEQYF
TRBJ1-5 | . | TRBV27 | many | TGTGCCAGCAAGAATAGCAATCAGCCCCAGCATTTT | CASKNSNQPQHF
TRBJ1-6 | . | TRBV12-3/TRBV12-4 | many | TGTGCCAGCAGTTTGGGACCTGCTTTCGCCCTCCACTTT | CASSLGPAFALHF
TRBJ2-3 | . | TRBV5-1 | many | TGCGCCAGCAGCTCCCGTTTAGGGGGGTTAATAACAGATACGCAGTATTTT | CASSSRLGGLITDTQYF
TRBJ2-2 | . | TRBV28 | many | TGTGCCAGCAGTCCAGCATATTGGGTAACCGGGGAGCTGTTTTTT | CASSPAYWVTGELFF
TRBJ2-7 | TRBD2 | TRBV20-1 | many | TGCAGTGCTAGAGACGGACTAGCCGACTACGAGCAGTACTTC | CSARDGLADYEQYF
TRBJ2-7 | . | TRBV20-1 | few | TGCAGTGCTACCCACAGAGACCACGAGCAGTACTTC | CSATHRDHEQYF
TRBJ1-2 | . | TRBV6-1 | many | TGTGCCAGCAGCCCAGCCCCGTGGACAGTGATTGGCTACACCTTC | CASSPAPWTVIGYTF
TRBJ2-7 | TRBD1 | TRBV3-1 | many | TGTGCCAGCAGCCCGGGGACAGGGCTATACGAGCAGTACTTC | CASSPGTGLYEQYF
TRBJ2-7 | . | TRBV2 | many | TGTGCCAGCAGTGCCACTCCCGAGCAGTACTTC | CASSATPEQYF
TRBJ2-1 | . | TRBV11-3 | many | TGTGCCAGCAGCCCGGAGCAACTGGCCGACAATGAGCAGTTCTTC | CASSPEQLADNEQFF
TRBJ1-5 | . | TRBV20-1 | few | TGCAGTGCAGCAGGGGTGATCGTTCAGCCCCAGCATTTT | CSAAGVIVQPQHF
TRBJ2-7 | . | TRBV6-1 | many | TGTGCCAGCAGCTTACAAGGCGACCCAAGATACGAGCAGTACTTC | CASSLQGDPRYEQYF
TRBJ1-4 | . | TRBV30 | many | TGTGCCTGGAGTTTGAAGGATCTCACAACTAATGAAAAACTGTTTTTT | CAWSLKDLTTNEKLFF
TRBJ2-7 | . | TRBV18 | many | TGTGCCAGCTCACCACCGCCCGGGACGGGGATCTACGAGCAGTACTTC | CASSPPPGTGIYEQYF
TRBJ1-6 | TRBD1 | TRBV5-6 | few | TGTGCCAGCAGCTCCAGGGGGCTGCCAAATTCACCCCTCCACTTT | CASSSRGLPNSPLHF
TRBJ2-1 | TRBD2 | TRBV30 | once | TGTGCCTGGAATGCGGGACTAGGGGATGAGCAGTTCTTC | CAWNAGLGDEQFF
TRBJ2-7 | TRBD1 | TRBV15 | many | TGTGCCACCAGGGACCGGGACAGGAGTTTTTACGAGCAGTACTTC | CATRDRDRSFYEQYF
TRBJ2-3 | TRBD2 | TRBV5-8 | few | TGTGCCGGCATCCTGCCGCGGGGGAGCACAGATACGCAGTATTTT | CAGILPRGSTDTQYF
TRBJ2-3 | TRBD1 | TRBV24-1 | many | TGTGCCACCAGTGACAGGGGACAGGGGGAGGTGGATACGCAGTATTTT | CATSDRGQGEVDTQYF
TRBJ2-3 | TRBD1 | TRBV19 | few | TGTGCCAGTAGTAAACAGGGGTCCTCAGATACGCAGTATTTT | CASSKQGSSDTQYF
TRBJ1-2 | . | TRBV5-6 | many | TGTGCCAGCAGCTTCGGCGGAGGGTTTAGTTCGTACGGCTACACCTTC | CASSFGGGFSSYGYTF
TRBJ1-6 | . | TRBV20-1 | many | TGCAGTGCTAGAGACCCGGCCCTGGACGTTTCGGGGGCCCTCCACTTT | CSARDPALDVSGALHF
TRBJ1-1 | . | TRBV27 | many | TGTGCCAGCAGTTTATCCCAGGGTAGTGAAGCTTTCTTT | CASSLSQGSEAFF
TRBJ2-7 | TRBD1 | TRBV6-1 | . | TGTGCCAGCAGTGAAGCCTCCGGGACAGGGAGCTACGAGCAGTACTTC | CASSEASGTGSYEQYF
TRBJ2-4 | . | TRBV3-1 | many | TGTGCCAGCAGCCAAGCCCGGGGGAAAAACATTCAGTACTTC | CASSQARGKNIQYF